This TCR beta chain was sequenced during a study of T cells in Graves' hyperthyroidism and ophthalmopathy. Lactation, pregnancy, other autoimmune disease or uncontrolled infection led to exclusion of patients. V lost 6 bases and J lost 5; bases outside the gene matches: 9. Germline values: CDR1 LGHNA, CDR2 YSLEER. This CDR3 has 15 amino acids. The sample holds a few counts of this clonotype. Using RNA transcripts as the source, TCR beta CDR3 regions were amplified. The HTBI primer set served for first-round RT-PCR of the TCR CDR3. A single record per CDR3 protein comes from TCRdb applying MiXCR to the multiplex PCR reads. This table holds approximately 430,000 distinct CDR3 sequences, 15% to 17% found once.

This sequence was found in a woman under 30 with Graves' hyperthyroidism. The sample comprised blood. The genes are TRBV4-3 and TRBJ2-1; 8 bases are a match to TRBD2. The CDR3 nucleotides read TGCGCCAGCAGTCCATGGCGGGGGGAGCACAATGAGCAGTTCTTC. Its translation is CASSPWRGEHNEQFF.